This T cell receptor (beta chain) was obtained from a study of blood T cell repertoires in COVID-19. Germline-derived CDR1 and CDR2 are SGHTA and FQGNSA. The V segment lost 5 bases and the J segment 11 bases; nucleotides outside the gene matches: 7. The CDR3 covers 12 residues. Measured with immunoSEQ multiplex PCR; TCRdb has only the in-frame clones, and not every one. The sample has about 240,000 clones; approximately 85% are singletons. V and J are TRBV7-2 and TRBJ1-1; 8 positions match TRBD1. Input material: peripheral blood. The TCR sequence derives from a man older than 75 with acute or convalescent COVID-19. The CDR3 spells CASSHGQGRAFF. In DNA form, the CDR3 reads TGTGCCAGCAGCCACGGACAGGGCCGGGCTTTCTTT.